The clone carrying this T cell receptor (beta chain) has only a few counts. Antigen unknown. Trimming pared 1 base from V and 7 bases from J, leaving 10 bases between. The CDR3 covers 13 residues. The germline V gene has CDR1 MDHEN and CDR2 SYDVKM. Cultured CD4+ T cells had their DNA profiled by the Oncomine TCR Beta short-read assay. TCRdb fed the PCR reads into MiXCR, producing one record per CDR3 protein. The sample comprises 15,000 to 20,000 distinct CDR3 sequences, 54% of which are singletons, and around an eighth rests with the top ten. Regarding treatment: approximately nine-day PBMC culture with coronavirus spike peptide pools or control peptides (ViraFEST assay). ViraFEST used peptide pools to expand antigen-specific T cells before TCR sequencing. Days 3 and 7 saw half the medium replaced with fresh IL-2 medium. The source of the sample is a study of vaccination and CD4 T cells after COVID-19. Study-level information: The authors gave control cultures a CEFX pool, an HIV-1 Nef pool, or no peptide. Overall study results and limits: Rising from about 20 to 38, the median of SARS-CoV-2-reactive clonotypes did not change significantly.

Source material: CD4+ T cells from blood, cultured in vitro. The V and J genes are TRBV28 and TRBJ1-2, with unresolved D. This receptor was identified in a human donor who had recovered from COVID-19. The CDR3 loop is CASSLSTEVGYTF. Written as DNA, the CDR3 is TGTGCCAGCAGTTTATCCACAGAGGTTGGCTACACCTTC.